Shown below are 26 T cell receptor beta chains from a single sample sequenced in a study of OX40 agonist ivuxolimab in advanced cancers. The table came from immunoSEQ multiplex PCR; TCRdb's copy has only in-frame clones and leaves some out. The sample lists roughly 79,000 clones; approximately 90% were seen once. The source material was CD4+ or CD8+ T cells sorted from blood, sampled in a trial of the OX40 agonist ivuxolimab. The receptor set was obtained from an adult with an advanced solid tumor such as melanoma, head and neck, liver or kidney cancer.

A word on this clone: The junction differs from germline at one of its ends, possibly a read error. J is TRBJ2-1 and V is TRBV7-7; TRBD2 aligns across 10 bases. The CDR3 has 14 amino acids. Germline CDR1 and CDR2: SSHAT and FNYEAQ (reference sequence). The CDR3 here is CASSLLVLAGEQFF. The CDR3 region has the DNA TGTGCTAGCAGCTTATTGGTACTAGCGGGGGAGCAGTTCTTC.

This chain joins TRBV7-5 and TRBJ1-2. TRBV7-5 is a documented pseudogene. The CDR3 length is 14 residues. CDR3 in amino acids: CVRRGHGENYGYTF. The CDR3 bases are TGTGTCAGAAGGGGCCACGGGGAGAACTATGGCTACACCTTC.

V is TRBV5-6 and J is TRBJ1-1; D is unclear. Trimming pared 1 base from V and 1 base from J, leaving 8 bases between. Germline values: CDR1 SGHDT, CDR2 YYEEEE. The length of the CDR3 is 14 residues. The CDR3 protein is CASSLRHRNTEAFF. The DNA for the CDR3 is TGTGCCAGCAGCTTGCGACATCGGAACACTGAAGCTTTCTTT. The whole variable domain, remainder taken from reference TRBV5-6 and TRBJ1-1, is DAGVTQSPTHLIKTRGQQVTLRCSPKSGHDTVSWYQQALGQGPQFIFQYYEEEERQRGNFPDRFSGHQFPNYSSELNVNALLLGDSALYLCASSLRHRNTEAFFGQGTRLTVV.

CDR3 loop: CASSLADRGRLDTQYF. The CDR3 DNA is TGTGCCAGCAGCTTGGCCGACAGGGGGCGCTTAGATACGCAGTATTTT. This chain joins TRBV5-6 and TRBJ2-3, with 10 bases aligning to TRBD1. V shed 0 bases and J 5 bases; nucleotides not matched to a gene: 6. This CDR3 has 16 residues. Looked up from germline, CDR1 is SGHDT and CDR2 is YYEEEE.

CDR3 sequence (DNA): TGTGCCAGCAGCGTAGCGGGGGCCTACCCCTACGAGCAGTACTTC. It is translated as CASSVAGAYPYEQYF. J is TRBJ2-7 and V is TRBV9, with D perhaps matching TRBD1 or TRBD2 (6 bases each). Germline-derived CDR1 and CDR2 are SGDLS and YYNGEE. The CDR3 loop spans 15 amino acids. V was pared by 0 bases and J by 2 bases, with 12 bases between. Using reference TRBV9 and TRBJ2-7 for the parts outside the CDR3, the full variable domain is DSGVTQTPKHLITATGQRVTLRCSPRSGDLSVYWYQQSLDQGLQFLIQYYNGEERAKGNILERFSAQQFPDLHSELNLSSLELGDSALYFCASSVAGAYPYEQYFGPGTRLTVT.

The genes are TRBV27 and TRBJ2-7, with D possibly matching TRBD2 (5 bases). The CDR3 covers 15 residues. V lost 6 bases and J lost 0, with 15 bases in between. Germline lookup yields CDR1 MNHEY and CDR2 SMNVEV (reference sequence). The CDR3 DNA follows: TGTGCCAGCAGCCCTGCACTAGGAAACTCCTACGAGCAGTACTTC. Translation gives CASSPALGNSYEQYF.

V and J are TRBV6-7 and TRBJ2-3; D is possibly TRBD2 (5 bases). TRBV6-7 is identified as an open reading frame with a role that is uncertain. The CDR3 runs to 17 residues. V dropped 0 bases and J dropped 4 bases, with 17 bases sitting between them. DNA for the CDR3: TGTGCCAGCAGTTACTCTCATGAGGGCAGGTTCGCAGATACGCAGTATTTT. Translating gives CASSYSHEGRFADTQYF.

This clone occurred a few times. The J gene is TRBJ1-5, the V gene TRBV7-8; TRBD1 aligns across 7 bases. Germline assignment: CDR1 SGHVS and CDR2 FQNEAQ. Trimming removed 1 base from V and 0 bases from J; junction bases left unmatched: 3. The CDR3 loop spans 16 amino acids. The CDR3 coding sequence is TGTGCCAGCAGCTTAGGGGACAGAAATAGCAATCAGCCCCAGCATTTT. It specifies CASSLGDRNSNQPQHF.

The rearrangement links TRBV10-2 to TRBJ1-1; D is perhaps TRBD1 (6 bases). The germline V gene has CDR1 WSHSY and CDR2 SAAADI. The length of the CDR3 is 14 residues. V lost 3 bases and J 1 base, leaving 9 bases between the germline ends. CDR3 DNA: TGCGCCAGCAGTGAAGGGGGGGCGAACACTGAAGCTTTCTTT. Its protein is CASSEGGANTEAFF.

The V and J genes are TRBV9 and TRBJ2-5; no firm D call. The CDR3 runs 14 residues. Germline-derived CDR1 and CDR2 are SGDLS and YYNGEE. V was clipped by 3 bases and J by 0 bases, with 9 bases between them. The CDR3 nucleotides read TGTGCCAGCAGCGGAGGATCGTACCAAGAGACCCAGTACTTC. Its protein is CASSGGSYQETQYF.

The rearrangement joins TRBV15 to TRBJ1-3; 10 nucleotides align to TRBD1. With 4 bases clipped from V and 4 bases from J, the junction kept 4 bases outside the gene matches. This CDR3 contains 15 residues. In germline, CDR1 is LNHNV, CDR2 YYDKDF (reference sequence). The CDR3 nucleotides read TGTGCCACCAGCACCGACAGGGGGCAAGGAAACACCATATATTTT. Amino acids: CATSTDRGQGNTIYF.

The V and J genes are TRBV5-5 and TRBJ2-7; TRBD1 is a possible D gene (6 bases). Germline CDR1 and CDR2: SGHKS and YYEKEE (reference sequence). This CDR3 region has 13 residues. The V and J ends lost 1 base and 4 bases respectively, with 9 bases between them. DNA for the CDR3: TGTGCCAGCAGCTTGTACAGGGTTTACGAGCAGTACTTC. Its protein product is CASSLYRVYEQYF.

The V and J genes are TRBV11-2 and TRBJ2-7; D remains unclear. V shed 1 base and J shed 6 bases, with 10 bases lying between them. The CDR3 loop spans 13 amino acids. Germline values: CDR1 SGHAT, CDR2 FQNNGV. The CDR3 loop reads CASSLGHLGEQYF. DNA for the CDR3: TGTGCCAGCAGCTTAGGCCACTTGGGCGAGCAGTACTTC.

This chain uses TRBV9 with TRBJ2-4; unclear D gene. Trimming stripped 3 bases from V and 8 bases from J, with 9 bases between. The CDR3 totals 12 residues. Germline values: CDR1 SGDLS, CDR2 YYNGEE. CDR3 nucleotides: TGTGCCAGCAGCGGTGGTGGGTACATTCAGTACTTC. It codes for CASSGGGYIQYF.

The chain employs TRBV19 and TRBJ2-7; D perhaps matches TRBD1 (6 bases). Trimming took 5 bases from V and 0 from J, leaving 17 bases between them. This CDR3 region has 16 residues. CDR1 and CDR2 (germline): LNHDA, SQIVND (reference sequence). This CDR3 is CASSVGLRGHSYEQYF. In DNA form, the CDR3 reads TGTGCCAGTAGTGTTGGCCTCAGGGGTCACTCCTACGAGCAGTACTTC.

The chain links TRBV30 to TRBJ1-3; tentative D call: TRBD1 (5 bases). Germline values: CDR1 GTSNPN, CDR2 SVGIG (reference sequence). With 2 bases removed from V and 2 bases from J, the gap between germline ends came to 10 bases. There are 14 residues in the CDR3. The CDR3 region is CAWSLGTPGNTIYF. Written as DNA, the CDR3 is TGTGCCTGGAGTCTCGGGACGCCTGGAAACACCATATATTTT.

The genes are TRBV30 and TRBJ1-4, with 9 bases that match TRBD1. V shed 3 bases and J 7 bases; nucleotides not matched to a gene: 3. This CDR3 region has 13 residues. The germline gives CDR1 GTSNPN, CDR2 SVGIG (reference sequence). This CDR3 is CAWSGTGFEKLFF. In DNA form, the CDR3 reads TGTGCCTGGAGCGGGACAGGGTTTGAAAAACTGTTTTTT.

J is TRBJ1-3 and V is TRBV21-1. TRBV21-1 is reported as a pseudogene. The CDR3 sequence is 16 residues long. The CDR3 loop is CASSKDPDPSGNTIYF. The CDR3 nucleotides are TGTGCCAGCAGCAAAGACCCGGACCCCTCTGGAAACACCATATATTTT.

The chain combines TRBV6-1 with TRBJ2-4; D tentatively fits TRBD1 or TRBD2 (6 bases each). Looked up from germline, CDR1 is MNHNS and CDR2 is SASEGT. The germline V and J ends were trimmed by 11 bases and 3 bases, with 17 bases remaining between them. The CDR3 consists of 14 residues. The CDR3 coding sequence is TGTGCCGGGACCTGGGGGGACAACAAAAACATTCAGTACTTC. Its protein is CAGTWGDNKNIQYF.

V gene TRBV2 combines with J gene TRBJ2-1; D may be TRBD1 (5 bases). The CDR3 is made up of 13 amino acids. V dropped 3 bases and J dropped 8 bases, with 11 bases sitting between them. Per germline, CDR1 SNHLY and CDR2 FYNNEI. The CDR3 spells CASSDFQGDEQFF. CDR3 coding DNA: TGTGCCAGCAGTGACTTCCAAGGGGATGAGCAGTTCTTC.

The chain links TRBV15 to TRBJ1-4; D remains ambiguous. Germline V CDR1 and CDR2: LNHNV, YYDKDF (reference sequence). The V end lost 9 bases, the J end lost 0 bases, and 11 bases lay between the germline ends. There are 14 residues in the CDR3. The CDR3 loop reads CATRTGTTNEKLFF. CDR3 in DNA: TGTGCCACGAGAACGGGCACAACTAATGAAAAACTGTTTTTT.

The chain couples TRBV6-5 to TRBJ1-1; 11 bases align to TRBD1. Unmatched junction bases numbered 3, after V lost 2 bases and J lost 4 bases. Germline CDR1 and CDR2: MNHEY and SVGAGI. CDR3 size: 15 residues. CDR3 nucleotides: TGTGCCAGCAGTTACGCCGGGACAGGGGGCACTGAAGCTTTCTTT. This gives the protein CASSYAGTGGTEAFF.

The chain joins TRBV27 to TRBJ1-2, with 7 bases matching TRBD1. V lost 5 bases, J lost 6 bases, and 12 bases stayed unmatched. The CDR3 covers 15 residues. Germline CDR1 reads MNHEY; CDR2 reads SMNVEV (reference sequence). This CDR3 is CASSPLPGQVDGYTF. The CDR3 coding sequence is TGTGCCAGCAGTCCCCTCCCAGGACAGGTGGATGGCTACACCTTC.

The chain carries TRBV6-4 and TRBJ2-6; no definite D call. This CDR3 is 17 amino acids long. Germline CDR1 is MRHNA and CDR2 is SNTAGT. V shed 4 bases and J shed 5 bases, with 18 bases lying between them. DNA of the CDR3: TGTGCCAGCAGTGTAAGGAGCCGACAAAGTCGGGCCAACGTCCTGACTTTC. It encodes CASSVRSRQSRANVLTF.

The chain carries TRBV4-3 and TRBJ2-3; 10 bases align to TRBD1. The CDR3 loop spans 18 amino acids. Germline V gene lookup returns CDR1 LGHNA and CDR2 YSLEER. Trimming at V came to 0 bases and at J to 13 bases, leaving 19 bases not matched to a gene. Written as DNA, the CDR3 is TGCGCCAGCAGCCAAGATTACCCCGTAGGGACAGGGGACCCGAGTGAGTATTTT. Protein product: CASSQDYPVGTGDPSEYF.

The chain combines TRBV7-2 with TRBJ1-5; no reliable D call. V gave up 1 base and J gave up 3 bases, with 4 bases separating them. The CDR3 runs to 13 residues. Per germline, CDR1 SGHTA and CDR2 FQGNSA. CDR3 bases: TGTGCCAGCAGCTTAGGACCCAATCAGCCCCAGCATTTT. This sequence encodes CASSLGPNQPQHF.